This passage covers 20 T cell receptor beta chains from one sample sequenced in a study of ipilimumab plus nivolumab after autologous stem cell transplantation. Sequencing used immunoSEQ multiplex PCR; TCRdb keeps in-frame clones, though not all of them. The sample includes about 16,000 clones, about 65% of them seen just once. This material consisted of PBMCs, taken in a trial of ipilimumab plus nivolumab as post-transplant consolidation. Receptors were obtained from a male donor with diffuse large B-cell lymphoma.

The gene calls are TRBV7-9 and TRBJ1-2; maybe TRBD1 (6 bases). V was clipped by 8 bases and J by 8 bases, with 24 bases between them. Germline loops: CDR1 SEHNR, CDR2 FQNEAQ (reference sequence). The CDR3 contains 15 residues. The CDR3 nucleotides are TGTGCCAGCGGTTTAGATCACAGGGAACTTTACGGCTACACCTTC. As protein: CASGLDHRELYGYTF.

This chain links TRBV19 with TRBJ1-5; D is undetermined. CDR3 length equals 14 residues. Trimming shortened V by 3 bases and J by 5 bases, and 11 bases separated the two germline ends. Looked up from germline, CDR1 is LNHDA and CDR2 is SQIVND (reference sequence). CDR3 coding DNA: TGTGCCAGTAGTATCGGTAACGGGGATCAGCCCCAGCATTTT. It is translated as CASSIGNGDQPQHF.

V gene TRBV5-5 combines with J gene TRBJ2-6, with 9 nucleotides matching TRBD1. This CDR3 is 17 amino acids long. The germline CDR1 and CDR2 sequences are SGHKS and YYEKEE (reference sequence). The V gene end was trimmed by 7 bases and the J gene end by 0 bases; junction bases not matched to a gene: 8. The CDR3 spells CASEQGAQLSGANVLTF. In nucleotides, the CDR3 is TGTGCCAGCGAACAGGGGGCGCAACTCTCTGGGGCCAACGTCCTGACTTTC.

The V gene is TRBV5-1, the J gene TRBJ1-3; perhaps TRBD1 as D (5 bases). V dropped 4 bases and J dropped 0 bases, with 11 bases sitting between them. Germline-derived CDR1 and CDR2 are SGHRS and YFSETQ. The CDR3 runs to 15 residues. The CDR3 DNA reads as TGCGCCAGCAGCACTACAGGAGGCTCTGGAAACACCATATATTTT. Residues: CASSTTGGSGNTIYF.

The sample holds one count of this clone. The V and J genes are TRBV4-1 and TRBJ2-7; 8 positions match TRBD1. After removal of 0 bases from V and 3 bases from J, the junction contained 10 bases not matched to a gene. CDR3 length equals 17 residues. The germline V gene has CDR1 MGHRA and CDR2 YSYEKL. The CDR3 bases are TGCGCCAGCAGCCAAGAAATAACCAGGGGGCCCCTCTACGAGCAGTACTTC. This codes for CASSQEITRGPLYEQYF.

This clone was seen only a few times. Written as DNA, the CDR3 is TGTGCCAGCAGCTTAGACCGCGGCGGGACCCAGTACTTC. Protein: CASSLDRGGTQYF. This chain links TRBV7-9 with TRBJ2-5; D not resolved. With 1 base removed from V and 7 bases from J, the gap between germline ends came to 10 bases. Germline V gives CDR1 SEHNR, CDR2 FQNEAQ (reference sequence). The CDR3 runs to 13 residues. Drawing the rest from reference TRBV7-9 and TRBJ2-5, the complete variable domain is DTGVSQNPRHKITKRGQNVTFRCDPISEHNRLYWYRQTLGQGPEFLTYFQNEAQLEKSRLLSDRFSAERPKGSFSTLEIQRTEQGDSAMYLCASSLDRGGTQYFGPGTRLLVL.

The chain employs TRBV11-2 and TRBJ2-7; D possibly uses TRBD1 or TRBD2 (6 bases each). This CDR3 has 16 residues. Deletions cut 4 bases from V and 0 bases from J, with 16 bases between. Germline V gene sequence: CDR1 SGHAT, CDR2 FQNNGV. The chain's CDR3 is CASSSGGDIYSYEQYF. In nucleotides, the CDR3 is TGTGCCAGCAGCTCAGGAGGGGACATCTACTCCTACGAGCAGTACTTC.

The rearrangement uses TRBV6-1 and TRBJ1-5; TRBD1 might be the D (6 bases). The CDR3 extends over 15 amino acids. Deletions cut 8 bases from V and 8 bases from J, with 22 bases between. Germline-derived CDR1 and CDR2 are MNHNS and SASEGT. The CDR3 sequence is CASLRVGQPQEPQHF. DNA for the CDR3: TGTGCCAGCCTTAGGGTAGGACAGCCTCAGGAGCCCCAGCATTTT.

This chain joins TRBV19 and TRBJ1-2, with D possibly TRBD1 on 5 matching bases. This CDR3 contains 14 residues. Germline-derived CDR1 and CDR2 are LNHDA and SQIVND (reference sequence). V lost 0 bases to trimming and J lost 3 bases, with 8 bases between them. DNA for the CDR3: TGTGCCAGTAGTATAGATGGGGGGGACTATGGCTACACCTTC. This translates into CASSIDGGDYGYTF.

The chain has TRBV30 and TRBJ1-5; a weak D match, TRBD1 (5 bases). CDR3 size: 16 residues. The germline gives CDR1 GTSNPN, CDR2 SVGIG (reference sequence). V gave up 3 bases and J gave up 0 bases, with 15 bases separating them. This CDR3 reads CAWSRGPGPSNQPQHF. CDR3 coding DNA: TGTGCCTGGAGCCGGGGACCAGGGCCTAGCAATCAGCCCCAGCATTTT.

The chain joins TRBV10-1 to TRBJ2-1; D unresolved. V lost 2 bases to trimming and J lost 8 bases, with 10 bases between them. This CDR3 is built from 13 residues. The germline CDR1 and CDR2 sequences are WNHNN and SYGVQD (reference sequence). The CDR3 here is CASSEQARDEQFF. CDR3 nucleotides: TGCGCCAGCAGTGAGCAGGCACGGGATGAGCAGTTCTTC.

The chain has TRBV7-3 and TRBJ2-5, with 12 bases matching TRBD1. The CDR3 totals 15 residues. The V gene's germline CDR1 is SGHTA and CDR2 FQGTGA. J was trimmed by 5 bases and V by 5 bases; bases with no gene match: 6. The CDR3 here is CASSPGTGGAETQYF. CDR3 sequence (DNA): TGTGCCAGCAGCCCCGGGACAGGGGGCGCGGAGACCCAGTACTTC.

Here the CDR3 reads CASSRSGSARLEQYF. The CDR3 DNA reads TGTGCCAGCAGTCGTAGCGGGAGTGCTCGCCTCGAGCAGTACTTC. The chain couples TRBV2 to TRBJ2-7; 9 bases match TRBD2. CDR3 length: 15 residues. From germline, CDR1 is SNHLY and CDR2 FYNNEI. With V trimmed by 5 bases and J by 6 bases, 11 bases remained unmatched.

This clone was detected only once. This sequence joins TRBV21-1 and TRBJ2-5. TRBV21-1 is a pseudogene locus. The CDR3 has 14 amino acids. CDR3 nucleotide sequence: TGTGCCAGCACTTCGGCGTCTAACCAAGAGACCCAGTACTTC. It codes for CASTSASNQETQYF.

Concerning this clone itself: This CDR3 is also generated by other DNA sequences in the sample. The CDR3 DNA sequence: TGCAGCGGGGGACAGTCCCACGAGCAGTACTTC. Its translation: CSGGQSHEQYF. The chain employs TRBV29-1 and TRBJ2-7, with 7 bases fitting TRBD1. This CDR3 contains 11 residues. V dropped 7 bases and J dropped 5; count of bases not matched to a gene: 5. Germline CDR1 and CDR2: SQVTM and ANQGSEA.

The genes are TRBV5-1 and TRBJ2-5, with D perhaps TRBD1 or TRBD2 (6 bases each). The ends were cut back, 6 bases at V and 5 bases at J, with 23 bases in the middle. The CDR3 contains 16 residues. The V gene's germline CDR1 is SGHRS and CDR2 YFSETQ. CDR3 coding DNA: TGCGCCAGCACTCTTCTGAGTGGGGGGCCGGAGGAGACCCAGTACTTC. Translated: CASTLLSGGPEETQYF.

Of note for this clone: A read error may produce the germline difference seen at one junction end. The chain recombines TRBV7-7 with TRBJ2-2; TRBD1 agrees at 10 bases. This CDR3 comprises 15 residues. The germline gives CDR1 SSHAT, CDR2 FNYEAQ (reference sequence). CDR3 sequence (DNA): TGTGCTAGCAGCTTATCCGGGACAGGGGATGCGGAGCTGTTTTTT. Translation gives CASSLSGTGDAELFF. Based on the CDR3 plus reference TRBV7-7 and TRBJ2-2, the full variable domain is GAGVSQSPRYKVTKRGQDVTLRCDPISSHATLYWYQQALGQGPEFLTYFNYEAQPDKSGLPSDRFSAERPEGSISTLTIQRTEQRDSAMYRCASSLSGTGDAELFFGEGSRLTVL.

V gene TRBV29-1 combines with J gene TRBJ1-2; no firm D call. Germline CDR1 reads SQVTM; CDR2 reads ANQGSEA. The CDR3 has 11 amino acids. Trimming cost V 6 bases and J 2 bases, with 7 bases left between them. The CDR3 DNA is TGCAGCGTAGACCACAACTATGGCTACACCTTC. This sequence encodes CSVDHNYGYTF.

V usage is TRBV7-8 and J usage is TRBJ1-4; no clear D gene. This CDR3 has 14 residues. Germline V gene lookup returns CDR1 SGHVS and CDR2 FQNEAQ. The V and J ends lost 5 bases and 8 bases respectively, with 15 bases between them. The DNA of the CDR3 is TGTGCCAGCAGCCTGCATGATACATCGGAAAAACTGTTTTTT. Protein product: CASSLHDTSEKLFF.

The chain has TRBV5-6 and TRBJ2-1; 11 bases fit TRBD1. Unmatched junction bases numbered 10, after V lost 7 bases and J lost 7 bases. CDR1 and CDR2 (germline): SGHDT, YYEEEE. There are 15 residues in the CDR3. The CDR3 nucleotides read TGTGCCAGCGCCAGGACAGGGGGCCTTGGGAATGAGCAGTTCTTC. Translation: CASARTGGLGNEQFF.